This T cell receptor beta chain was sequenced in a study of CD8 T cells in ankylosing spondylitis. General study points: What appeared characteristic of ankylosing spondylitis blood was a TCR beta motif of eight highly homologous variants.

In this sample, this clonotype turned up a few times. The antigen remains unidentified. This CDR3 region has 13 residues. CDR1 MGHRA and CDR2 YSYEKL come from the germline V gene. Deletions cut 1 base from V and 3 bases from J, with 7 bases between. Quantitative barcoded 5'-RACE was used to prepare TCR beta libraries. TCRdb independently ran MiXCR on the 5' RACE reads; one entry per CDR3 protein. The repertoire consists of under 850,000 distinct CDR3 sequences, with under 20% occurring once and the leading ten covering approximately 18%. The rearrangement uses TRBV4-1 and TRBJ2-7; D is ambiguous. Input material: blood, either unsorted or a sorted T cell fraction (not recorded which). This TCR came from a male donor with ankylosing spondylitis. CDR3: CASSQGVGYEQYF. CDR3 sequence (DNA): TGCGCCAGCAGCCAAGGTGTCGGCTACGAGCAGTACTTC.